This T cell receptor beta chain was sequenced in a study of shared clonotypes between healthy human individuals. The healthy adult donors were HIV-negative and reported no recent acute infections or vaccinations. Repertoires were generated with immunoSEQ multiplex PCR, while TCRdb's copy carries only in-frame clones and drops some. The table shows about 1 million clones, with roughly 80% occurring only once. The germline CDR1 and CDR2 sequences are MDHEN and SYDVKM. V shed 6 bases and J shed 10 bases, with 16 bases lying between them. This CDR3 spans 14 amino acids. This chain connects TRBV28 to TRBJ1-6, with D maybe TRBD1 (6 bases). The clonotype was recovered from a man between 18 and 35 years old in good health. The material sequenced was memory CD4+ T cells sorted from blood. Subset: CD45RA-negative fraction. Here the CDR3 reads CASRITGPWSPLHF. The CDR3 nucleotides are TGTGCCAGCAGGATAACAGGGCCTTGGTCACCCCTCCACTTT.